The rows below give T cell receptor beta chains drawn from one sample of a study of blood T cell repertoires in COVID-19. This table comes from immunoSEQ multiplex PCR, and its TCRdb copy is limited to in-frame clones, with some not included. The sample gives 30,000 to 40,000 clones, around 80% of which show up once; 30% to 40% is in the top ten. Specimen: peripheral blood. The receptors were gathered from a man older than 75 with active or convalescent COVID-19. CDR3s include the opening cysteine and the closing phenylalanine or tryptophan. A D gene is named only where the DNA matches it firmly. Not every row has a clone size; where given, it reads once, few, many or a size class.

TRBD1	TRBV11-2	-	TRBJ2-7	TGTGCCAGCAGCCCGGCGGGGACAGGGGGCTACGAGCAGTACTTC	CASSPAGTGGYEQYF
TRBD1	TRBV10-2	-	TRBJ1-6	TGCGCCAGCAGCGTGACAGGGGGTAATTCACCCCTCCACTTT	CASSVTGGNSPLHF
TRBD1	TRBV3-1/TRBV3-2	-	TRBJ1-4	TGTGCCAGCAGCCAAGATCCGACAGGGAATGAAAAACTGTTTTTT	CASSQDPTGNEKLFF
TRBD2	TRBV9	-	TRBJ2-1	TGTGCCAGCAGCGTTGGCAGCGGGAGCTCCTACAATGAGCAGTTCTTC	CASSVGSGSSYNEQFF
-	TRBV30	-	TRBJ2-5	TGTGCCTGGAGGGACATCTCGTACCAAGAGACCCAGTACTTC	CAWRDISYQETQYF
-	TRBV5-4	few	TRBJ2-6	TGTGCCAGCAGCTTGGGACCGGGATCTGGGGCCAACGTCCTGACTTTC	CASSLGPGSGANVLTF
TRBD1	TRBV9	-	TRBJ1-6	TGTGCCAGCAGCGTAGGGGAATGGACAGGGGGATCACCCCTCCACTTT	CASSVGEWTGGSPLHF
-	TRBV27	-	TRBJ1-1	TGTGCCAGCAGTTTTCAGGGGCTGAACACTGAAGCTTTCTTT	CASSFQGLNTEAFF
TRBD1	TRBV7-6	-	TRBJ2-2	TGTGCCAGCAGCTCTCCGGGACAGGGGGCCCCCGGGGAGCTGTTTTTT	CASSSPGQGAPGELFF
-	TRBV2	-	TRBJ2-7	TGTGCCAGCAGTAGACAGGCGAGCTCCTACGAGCAGTACTTC	CASSRQASSYEQYF
-	TRBV2	-	TRBJ1-4	TGTGCCAGCACCGAAGGGGTTCTTAATGAAAAACTGTTTTTT	CASTEGVLNEKLFF
-	TRBV28	-	TRBJ1-4	TGTGCCAGCGGCGCAGGTAATGAAAAACTGTTTTTT	CASGAGNEKLFF
-	TRBV4-1	few	TRBJ2-1	TGCGCCAGCAGCCAAGCCAGCGGGTCCGGGGGTTACAATGAGCAGTTCTTC	CASSQASGSGGYNEQFF
TRBD2	TRBV9	-	TRBJ2-7	TGTGCCAGCAGCGTAGCGGGGGGGAACTACGAGCAGTACTTC	CASSVAGGNYEQYF
TRBD1	TRBV4-3	-	TRBJ2-7	TGCGCCAGCAGCCAGACAGGGTCGTCGTCCTACGAGCAGTACTTC	CASSQTGSSSYEQYF
-	TRBV15	once	TRBJ1-3	TGTGCCACCAGCAGAGAACAGGGTCTCAGTGGAAACACCATATATTTT	CATSREQGLSGNTIYF
TRBD2	TRBV7-9	-	TRBJ2-5	TGTGCCAGCAGCCGGACTAGCGGGGGGAAAGAGACCCAGTACTTC	CASSRTSGGKETQYF
-	TRBV5-1	-	TRBJ1-5	TGCGCCAGCAGCTTTAATTTTGGGGGCGATCAGCCCCAGCATTTT	CASSFNFGGDQPQHF